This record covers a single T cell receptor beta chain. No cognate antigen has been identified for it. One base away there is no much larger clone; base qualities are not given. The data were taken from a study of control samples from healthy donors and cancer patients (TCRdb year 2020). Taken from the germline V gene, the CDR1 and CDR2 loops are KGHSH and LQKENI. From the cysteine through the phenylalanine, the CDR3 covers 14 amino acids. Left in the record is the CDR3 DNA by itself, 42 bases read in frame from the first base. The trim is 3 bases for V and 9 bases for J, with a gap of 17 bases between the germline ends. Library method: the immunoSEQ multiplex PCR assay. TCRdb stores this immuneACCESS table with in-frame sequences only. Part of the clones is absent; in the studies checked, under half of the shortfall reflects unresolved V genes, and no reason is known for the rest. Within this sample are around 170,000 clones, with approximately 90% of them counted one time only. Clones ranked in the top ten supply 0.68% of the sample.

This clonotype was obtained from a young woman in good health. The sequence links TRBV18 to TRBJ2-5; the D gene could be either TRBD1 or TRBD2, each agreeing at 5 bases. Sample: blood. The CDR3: CASSPRDGIGAQYF. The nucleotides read TGTGCCAGCTCACCCCGGGACGGTATCGGGGCCCAGTACTTC.